This T cell receptor (beta chain) was found in a study of cytomegalovirus exposure and HLA in healthy donors. General study findings and limits: In terms of immune exposure information, only CMV serostatus was available.

Per germline, CDR1 SGHVS and CDR2 FQNEAQ. The CDR3 is made up of 14 amino acids. Trimming at V came to 5 bases and at J to 8 bases, leaving 5 bases not matched to a gene. Comments on this clone: The antigen remains undetermined.

PCR amplification relied on 60 Vbeta primers (plus 13 Jbeta primers). Libraries were prepared by immunoSEQ multiplex PCR; TCRdb keeps only in-frame clonotypes and omits some of them. The table lists around 190,000 clones, about 78% of them singletons, with roughly 3% in the top ten. The V and J genes are TRBV7-8 and TRBJ1-6; 8 bases are shared with TRBD1. The sample comprised PBMCs. This sequence was found in a woman aged 25 to 45 in good health and CMV-seronegative. The CDR3 spells CASSPGQGDSPLHF. The CDR3 bases are TGTGCCAGCAGCCCCGGACAGGGAGATTCACCCCTCCACTTT.